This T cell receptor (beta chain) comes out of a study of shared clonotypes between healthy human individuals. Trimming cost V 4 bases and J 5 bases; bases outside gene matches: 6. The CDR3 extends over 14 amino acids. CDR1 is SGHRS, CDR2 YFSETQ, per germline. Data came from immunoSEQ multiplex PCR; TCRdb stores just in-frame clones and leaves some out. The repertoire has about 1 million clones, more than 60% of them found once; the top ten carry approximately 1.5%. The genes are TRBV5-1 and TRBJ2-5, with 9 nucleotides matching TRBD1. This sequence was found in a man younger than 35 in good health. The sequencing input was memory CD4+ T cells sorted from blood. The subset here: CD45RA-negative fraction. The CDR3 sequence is CASSNSQGAETQYF. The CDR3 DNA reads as TGCGCCAGCAGCAACTCACAGGGGGCCGAGACCCAGTACTTC.